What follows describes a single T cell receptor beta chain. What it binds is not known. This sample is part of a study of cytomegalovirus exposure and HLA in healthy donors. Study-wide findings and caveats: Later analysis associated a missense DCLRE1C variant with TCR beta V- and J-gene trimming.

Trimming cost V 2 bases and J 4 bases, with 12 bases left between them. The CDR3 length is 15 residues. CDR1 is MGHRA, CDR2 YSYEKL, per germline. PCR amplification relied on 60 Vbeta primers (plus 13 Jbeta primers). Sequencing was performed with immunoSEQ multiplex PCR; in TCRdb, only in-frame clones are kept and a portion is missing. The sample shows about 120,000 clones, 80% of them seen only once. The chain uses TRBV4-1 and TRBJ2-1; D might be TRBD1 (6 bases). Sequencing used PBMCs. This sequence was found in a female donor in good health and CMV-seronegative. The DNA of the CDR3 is TGCGCCAGCAGCCAATTCACTGACAGGTACAATGAGCAGTTCTTC. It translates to CASSQFTDRYNEQFF.